These T cell receptor beta chains were read from a single sample in a study of T-cell reconstitution after alpha-beta-depleted transplantation in children. TCRdb passed the PCR reads through MiXCR, listing each CDR3 protein once. The sample records under 450,000 distinct CDR3 sequences, roughly 15% being singletons. The sample consisted of PBMCs, mostly from graft donor cells, taken 360 days after TCRalphabeta/CD19-depleted stem cell transplant. The source of these receptors is a boy in the first two years of life who had a stem cell transplant for Wiskott-Aldrich syndrome, so the T cells may come from the graft donor. Each CDR3 is given with its conserved first and last residue. The order of the fields is clone size, D gene, V gene, J gene, CDR3 DNA, CDR3 protein. D genes are given only for firm matches. For some rows the clone size is stated as once, few or many, or as a class when expanded; others skip it.

>.|TRBD2|TRBV6-1|TRBJ2-2
TGTGCCAGCAGCAGACTAGCGGGGGGGAGAGTGGCCGGGGAGCTGTTTTTT
CASSRLAGGRVAGELFF
>.|TRBD2|TRBV20-1|TRBJ2-3
TGCAGTGTATCTAGCGGGAGGTGGGGCACAGATACGCAGTATTTT
CSVSSGRWGTDTQYF
>few|.|TRBV4-2|TRBJ1-1
TGTGCCAGCAGCCTTCAAGCTTTCTTT
CASSLQAFF
>.|TRBD2|TRBV20-1|TRBJ2-3
TGCAGTGCTAGAGATATTAGCGGGGGGTCAATCACAGATACGCAGTATTTT
CSARDISGGSITDTQYF
>.|.|TRBV12-3/TRBV12-4|TRBJ2-5
TGTGCCAGCAGTCGAAAGATAAGGGGGAAGGTCCAAGAGACCCAGTACTTC
CASSRKIRGKVQETQYF
>.|TRBD1|TRBV3-1|TRBJ2-4
TGTGCCAGCAGCCAAGTGGGACAGAAAAACATTCAGTACTTC
CASSQVGQKNIQYF
>few|.|TRBV18|TRBJ2-7
TGTGCCAGCTCACCCGATCCTGGTTGGGGGCCCTACGAGCAGTACTTC
CASSPDPGWGPYEQYF
>.|.|TRBV5-1|TRBJ1-1
TGCGCCAGCAGCCCAGTTTCACTGCGGGAGAGGAACACTGAAGCTTTCTTT
CASSPVSLRERNTEAFF
>.|.|TRBV20-1|TRBJ2-7
TGCAGCAAGCGTCGGAACAGAGGCTTATCCTACGAGCAGTACTTC
CSKRRNRGLSYEQYF
>.|TRBD1|TRBV28|TRBJ2-7
TGTGCCAGTACATCGGGACAGACCTACGAGCAGTACTTC
CASTSGQTYEQYF
>few|.|TRBV18|TRBJ2-3
TGTGCCAGCTCACCGCTTCGGGGGGCCATCCCCACAGATACGCAGTATTTT
CASSPLRGAIPTDTQYF
>.|TRBD2|TRBV4-1|TRBJ2-5
TGCGCCAGCAGCCAAGAGGCGGGGGGCAAAGAGACCCAGTACTTC
CASSQEAGGKETQYF
>few|TRBD1|TRBV6-1|TRBJ2-7
TGTGCCAGCAGTGAAGAACGGACAGGGAGAACCTACGAGCAGTACTTC
CASSEERTGRTYEQYF
>.|.|TRBV7-2|TRBJ1-4
TGTGCCAGCAGCTTAGTAGGGGCAGGGGTCAATGAAAAACTGTTTTTT
CASSLVGAGVNEKLFF
>few|.|TRBV4-3|TRBJ2-7
TGCGCCAGCAGCCAAGATTGGCGGGGCAGGGGTTACGAGCAGTACTTC
CASSQDWRGRGYEQYF
>many|.|TRBV2|TRBJ2-2
TGTGCCAGCAGTACCTTAAACGGGGAGCTGTTTTTT
CASSTLNGELFF
>.|.|TRBV10-3|TRBJ2-7
TGTGCCATCAGCCGGGTCCGGGATCCCCCTTATGAGCAGTACTTC
CAISRVRDPPYEQYF
>.|.|TRBV11-3|TRBJ2-5
TGTGCCAGCAGCTCAGGGTCGATAGGCCAAGAGACCCAGTACTTC
CASSSGSIGQETQYF
>.|.|TRBV18|TRBJ2-2
TGTGCCAGCTCACCAGTTTTCGTTAACAGAAAGTCGAACACCGGGGAGCTGTTTTTT
CASSPVFVNRKSNTGELFF
>.|TRBD2|TRBV5-4|TRBJ2-3
TGTGCCAGCAGCTCGTTAGCGGGAGTCGGCACAGATACGCAGTATTTT
CASSSLAGVGTDTQYF
>many|.|TRBV5-6|TRBJ2-2
TGTGCCAGCAGCCCGTTTGACCCTAACACCGGGGAGCTGTTTTTT
CASSPFDPNTGELFF
>.|TRBD2|TRBV4-3|TRBJ2-1
TGCGCCAGCAGCCTAAGAGCACTAGCGGGAGGGTTCAGCTCCTACAATGAGCAGTTCTTC
CASSLRALAGGFSSYNEQFF
>few|.|TRBV28|TRBJ2-5
TGTGCCAGCAGTTTCTCCGCTAAGGGGGAGAAGACCCAGTACTTC
CASSFSAKGEKTQYF
>few|TRBD1|TRBV20-1|TRBJ1-5
TGCAGTGCTAGAGATAAGGGGGCAAGCAATCAGCCCCAGCATTTT
CSARDKGASNQPQHF
>.|.|TRBV12-3/TRBV12-4|TRBJ2-7
TGTGCCAGCAGTTTAGCTCGGAGCTCCTACGAGCAGTACTTC
CASSLARSSYEQYF
>.|TRBD1|TRBV12-3/TRBV12-4|TRBJ1-5
TGTGCCAGCAGCCCGGACCTACGACAGGGGAATCAGCCCCAGCATTTT
CASSPDLRQGNQPQHF